The 13 T cell receptor beta chains below all came from one sample that was sequenced in a study of blood T cell repertoires in COVID-19 (dated by TCRdb to the early 2020s). Libraries were built with the immunoSEQ multiplex PCR assay. Here the immuneACCESS table is served through TCRdb, limited to in-frame sequences with V and J called. Missing clones are a known gap in these copies; in checked studies unresolved V genes cover under half, and the rest lacks a known reason. The sample table lists 110,000 to 150,000 clones, roughly 90% of them with a count of one. The ten largest clones add up to about 4.5% of the sample. The source material was PBMCs or T cells enriched from blood (not recorded which). These receptors were taken from a man in his fifties or sixties who had recovered from COVID-19.

The chain is built from TRBV9 and TRBJ2-1; no firm D call. Trimming left V 4 bases short and J 2 bases short, with 4 bases between. The CDR3 is 12 amino acids. Germline V gene sequence: CDR1 SGDLS, CDR2 YYNGEE. The CDR3, as DNA: TGTGCCAGCAGCCCCACCTACAATGAGCAGTTCTTC. Amino acid sequence: CASSPTYNEQFF. Full variable domain (remainder filled in from reference TRBV9 and TRBJ2-1): DSGVTQTPKHLITATGQRVTLRCSPRSGDLSVYWYQQSLDQGLQFLIQYYNGEERAKGNILERFSAQQFPDLHSELNLSSLELGDSALYFCASSPTYNEQFFGPGTRLTVL.

The chain recombines TRBV29-1 with TRBJ1-2; the D gene is possibly TRBD1 (5 bases). The CDR3 length is 12 residues. In germline, CDR1 is SQVTM, CDR2 ANQGSEA. V lost 1 base and J lost 6, with 9 bases in between. CDR3 region: CSVEGSGNGYTF. In nucleotides, the CDR3 is TGCAGCGTTGAAGGATCAGGGAATGGCTACACCTTC.

The J gene is TRBJ1-1, the V gene TRBV28; D unclear. The CDR3 loop spans 13 amino acids. V lost 6 bases, J lost 5 bases, and 13 bases lay in between. CDR1 is MDHEN, CDR2 SYDVKM, per germline. This CDR3 is CASRGPAGTEAFF. The CDR3 DNA reads as TGTGCCAGCAGAGGCCCCGCGGGGACTGAAGCTTTCTTT.

The rearrangement uses TRBV2 and TRBJ1-2; 10 bases line up with TRBD1. CDR3 length equals 14 residues. Germline V gene sequence: CDR1 SNHLY, CDR2 FYNNEI. After removal of 7 bases from V and 5 bases from J, the junction contained 7 bases not matched to a gene. In DNA, the CDR3 is TGTGCCAGCATAGGACAGGGGGTATTATATGGCTACACCTTC. Translation: CASIGQGVLYGYTF.

This clone was detected a few times. The gene calls are TRBV2 and TRBJ1-4; no clear D. The V gene's germline CDR1 is SNHLY and CDR2 FYNNEI. The CDR3 has 14 residues. Trimming took off 2 bases at V and 8 bases at J, with 12 bases between the two ends. The CDR3 protein is CASSEYTPLEKLFF. For the CDR3, the DNA is TGTGCCAGCAGTGAATATACACCTTTGGAAAAACTGTTTTTT.

The V call is TRBV6-4, the J call TRBJ2-3; D is possibly TRBD2 (6 bases). The CDR3 covers 18 residues. The ends were cut back, 4 bases at V and 1 base at J, with 21 bases in the middle. Germline V CDR1 and CDR2: MRHNA, SNTAGT. Written as DNA, the CDR3 is TGTGCCAGCAGTGCCCTGCGGCGGGGTCTCTCGGGCACAGATACGCAGTATTTT. Residues: CASSALRRGLSGTDTQYF.

This rearrangement joins TRBV28 to TRBJ1-2; 9 bases map to TRBD1. The trim removed 5 bases at V and 2 bases at J, leaving 12 bases unmatched. In germline, CDR1 is MDHEN, CDR2 SYDVKM. The CDR3 is 17 residues long. The chain's CDR3 is CASSPIWGDRANYGYTF. For the CDR3, the DNA is TGTGCCAGCAGTCCCATATGGGGGGACAGGGCCAACTATGGCTACACCTTC.

Here the CDR3 DNA reads TGTGCCAGCAGCATCGGGACAGTTGAGAACACCGGGGAGCTGTTTTTT. This encodes CASSIGTVENTGELFF. V is TRBV5-6 and J is TRBJ2-2; TRBD1 matches at 7 bases. CDR1 and CDR2 (germline): SGHDT, YYEEEE. V shed 4 bases, J shed 1 base, and the junction held 7 bases outside the gene matches. The CDR3 loop spans 16 amino acids.

The V and J genes are TRBV6-5 and TRBJ1-2; D uncertain. Germline V gene data show CDR1 as MNHEY and CDR2 as SVGAGI. This CDR3 is built from 13 residues. The V gene lost 8 bases and the J gene lost 7 bases, with 17 bases spanning the gap. The CDR3 sequence is CASARGTLSGYTF. The CDR3 coding sequence is TGTGCCAGCGCCCGGGGTACACTGTCTGGCTACACCTTC.

The chain is built from TRBV15 and TRBJ1-5; the match to TRBD1 covers 7 bases. Germline trimming cut 5 bases from V and 7 bases from J; bases unmatched to any gene: 11. Germline assignment: CDR1 LNHNV and CDR2 YYDKDF (reference sequence). The CDR3 extends over 15 amino acids. The CDR3 loop reads CATSLQGGMGQPQHF. CDR3 coding DNA: TGTGCCACCAGCCTCCAGGGGGGAATGGGACAGCCCCAGCATTTT.

The chain couples TRBV10-3 to TRBJ2-7, with 8 bases fitting TRBD1. CDR1 and CDR2 from the germline V gene are ENHRY and SYGVKD. With 9 bases clipped from V and 3 bases from J, the junction kept 7 bases outside the gene matches. This CDR3 comprises 13 residues. The chain's CDR3 is CAIGPGQDYEQYF. In DNA form, the CDR3 reads TGTGCCATTGGACCGGGACAGGACTACGAGCAGTACTTC.

CDR3 in DNA: TGTGCCAGCAGGAGGGCGAGTACAAACTATGGCTACACCTTC. As protein: CASRRASTNYGYTF. The rearrangement joins TRBV28 to TRBJ1-2; D is unresolved. The CDR3 has 14 amino acids. V was pared by 6 bases and J by 2 bases, with 13 bases between. Germline CDR1 is MDHEN and CDR2 is SYDVKM.

This chain joins TRBV6-5 and TRBJ1-1; tentative D call: TRBD1 (5 bases). Trimming stripped 5 bases from V and 3 bases from J, with 16 bases between. The germline CDR1 and CDR2 sequences are MNHEY and SVGAGI. The CDR3 has 15 residues. CDR3 DNA: TGTGCCAGCAGTCCCCCGAAGGGGAGGGACACTGAAGCTTTCTTT. Amino acid sequence: CASSPPKGRDTEAFF.